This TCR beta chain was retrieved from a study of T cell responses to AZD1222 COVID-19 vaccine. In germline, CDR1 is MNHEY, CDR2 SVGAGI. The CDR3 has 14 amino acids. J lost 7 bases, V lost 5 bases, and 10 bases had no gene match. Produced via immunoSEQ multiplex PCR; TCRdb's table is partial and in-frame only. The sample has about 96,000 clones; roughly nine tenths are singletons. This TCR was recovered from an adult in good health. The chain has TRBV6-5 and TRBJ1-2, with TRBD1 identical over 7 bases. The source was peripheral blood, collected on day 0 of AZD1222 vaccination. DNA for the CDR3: TGTGCCAGCAGTCGGGGACAGCGGCCGAGTGGCTACACCTTC. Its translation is CASSRGQRPSGYTF.